The 29 T cell receptor beta chains below come from one sample, sequenced in a study of cytomegalovirus exposure and HLA in healthy donors. Primers included in the PCR were 60 Vbeta and 13 Jbeta primers. Sequencing was performed with immunoSEQ multiplex PCR; in TCRdb, only in-frame clones are kept and a portion is missing. Here the sample spans approximately 100,000 clones, 65% to 80% being singletons. Sequencing was done on a sample of PBMCs. The receptors stem from a man aged 60-69 years in good health and CMV-seropositive.

This sequence joins TRBV5-1 and TRBJ2-7; possible D gene TRBD2, 5 bases. CDR3 length: 15 amino acids. Trimming took off 1 base at V and 3 bases at J, with 14 bases between the two ends. Germline CDR1 reads SGHRS; CDR2 reads YFSETQ. DNA for the CDR3: TGCGCCAGCAGCTTGTCCCCCGGGGTCAGCTACGAGCAGTACTTC. Its protein product is CASSLSPGVSYEQYF.

The genes are TRBV7-6 and TRBJ2-1; TRBD2 matches at 10 bases. The CDR3 contains 17 residues. Germline CDR1 and CDR2: SGHVS and FNYEAQ. The V gene end was trimmed by 2 bases and the J gene end by 4 bases; junction bases not matched to a gene: 8. The CDR3 coding sequence is TGTGCCAGCAGCTTAAAACTAGCGGGGACCATTTACAATGAGCAGTTCTTC. As protein: CASSLKLAGTIYNEQFF.

This chain links TRBV5-4 with TRBJ2-5; 11 bases are a match to TRBD2. CDR3 size: 16 residues. The germline gives CDR1 SGHNT, CDR2 YYREEE (reference sequence). Trimming at V came to 4 bases and at J to 3 bases, leaving 8 bases not matched to a gene. The CDR3 nucleotides are TGTGCCAGCAGCCTGTCGTCTAGCGGGGGGAAAGAGACCCAGTACTTC. As protein: CASSLSSSGGKETQYF.

This clone has just a few counts. The J gene is TRBJ1-1, the V gene TRBV30, with a tentative D call TRBD1 (6 bases). This CDR3 comprises 13 residues. In germline, CDR1 is GTSNPN, CDR2 SVGIG (reference sequence). Trimming took 3 bases from V and 1 from J, leaving 9 bases between them. CDR3 coding DNA: TGTGCCTGGAGAGGGGGGGGGAACACTGAAGCTTTCTTT. Amino acid sequence: CAWRGGGNTEAFF.

A single count supports this clone. The V call is TRBV5-5, the J call TRBJ2-3, with D perhaps matching TRBD2 (5 bases). Trimming shortened V by 5 bases and J by 4 bases, and 17 bases separated the two germline ends. This CDR3 region has 15 residues. Looked up from germline, CDR1 is SGHKS and CDR2 is YYEKEE (reference sequence). CDR3 bases: TGTGCCAGCAGTCCGGACTTTCAACGGGCAGATACGCAGTATTTT. It yields the protein CASSPDFQRADTQYF.

The chain couples TRBV9 to TRBJ2-5; possibly TRBD2 for D (6 bases). This CDR3 comprises 14 residues. The germline V gene encodes CDR1 SGDLS and CDR2 YYNGEE. Trimming stripped 5 bases from V and 0 bases from J, with 11 bases between. The CDR3 bases are TGTGCCAGCAGGATGGAGGGGTACCAAGAGACCCAGTACTTC. This encodes CASRMEGYQETQYF. Full variable domain (rest looked up from reference TRBV9 and TRBJ2-5): DSGVTQTPKHLITATGQRVTLRCSPRSGDLSVYWYQQSLDQGLQFLIQYYNGEERAKGNILERFSAQQFPDLHSELNLSSLELGDSALYFCASRMEGYQETQYFGPGTRLLVL.

This rearrangement joins TRBV7-9 to TRBJ2-7; 9 nucleotides agree with TRBD1. CDR1 is SEHNR, CDR2 FQNEAQ, per germline (reference sequence). V lost 4 bases and J lost 5; bases outside the gene matches: 6. CDR3 length equals 14 residues. The CDR3 protein is CASSWGQGLNEQYF. The CDR3 nucleotides are TGTGCCAGCAGCTGGGGACAGGGTCTAAACGAGCAGTACTTC.

This clone was found once. The chain links TRBV4-1 to TRBJ1-2; no reliable D call. Trimming took off 1 base at V and 1 base at J, with 7 bases between the two ends. This CDR3 comprises 14 residues. CDR1 and CDR2 from the germline V gene are MGHRA and YSYEKL. CDR3 residues: CASSQVAGNYGYTF. Written as DNA, the CDR3 is TGCGCCAGCAGCCAAGTTGCCGGTAACTATGGCTACACCTTC.

V and J are TRBV5-1 and TRBJ1-2; possible D gene TRBD1, 6 bases. Per the germline V gene, CDR1 is SGHRS and CDR2 is YFSETQ. Trimming took off 0 bases at V and 6 bases at J, with 18 bases between the two ends. The CDR3 consists of 16 residues. The CDR3 protein is CASSLGGAGGLNGYTF. For the CDR3, the DNA is TGCGCCAGCAGCTTGGGAGGGGCCGGGGGGCTTAATGGCTACACCTTC.

With regard to this clone: At one end, the junction sequence differs from germline, possibly due to a read error. This chain uses TRBV7-9 with TRBJ2-7; tentative D call: TRBD1 (5 bases). The CDR3 covers 12 residues. Germline CDR1 is SEHNR and CDR2 is FQNEAQ (reference sequence). The CDR3 DNA reads TGTTCCAGCAGCTTATCGGCAGGGCAGCAGTACTTC. Its protein product is CSSSLSAGQQYF.

The chain couples TRBV7-9 to TRBJ1-4; 9 bases map to TRBD1. Looked up from germline, CDR1 is SEHNR and CDR2 is FQNEAQ (reference sequence). The CDR3 is 13 residues long. Trimming removed 7 bases from V and 5 bases from J; junction bases left unmatched: 2. In DNA, the CDR3 is TGTGCCAGCAAACAGGGGGCGAATGAAAAACTGTTTTTT. Its translation is CASKQGANEKLFF.

The sample holds one count of this clone. J is TRBJ2-7 and V is TRBV10-3, with a tentative D call TRBD2 (7 bases). V lost 4 bases, J lost 8 bases, and 27 bases lay in between. CDR3 size: 17 residues. Germline CDR1 reads ENHRY; CDR2 reads SYGVKD. Written as DNA, the CDR3 is TGTGCCATCAGTGGTGGGGGGCGGGGGACCGCGGTTTTCAAGCAGTACTTC. It yields the protein CAISGGGRGTAVFKQYF.

This clone was detected only once. This chain joins TRBV6-5 and TRBJ2-7; 7 nucleotides line up with TRBD2. Trimming cost V 6 bases and J 4 bases; bases outside gene matches: 9. The V gene's germline CDR1 is MNHEY and CDR2 SVGAGI. The CDR3 contains 14 residues. The CDR3 here is CASRTPQGGYEQYF. CDR3 sequence (DNA): TGTGCCAGCAGAACCCCCCAGGGAGGGTACGAGCAGTACTTC.

The CDR3 DNA follows: TGTGCCAGCGGGGGGGGACAGGGGCCAGGGTCGTTCGAGCAGTACTTC. It yields the protein CASGGGQGPGSFEQYF. J is TRBJ2-7 and V is TRBV19, with 10 bases that match TRBD1. Per the germline V gene, CDR1 is LNHDA and CDR2 is SQIVND (reference sequence). The CDR3 loop spans 16 amino acids. V lost 9 bases, J lost 6 bases, and 17 bases stayed unmatched.

The J gene is TRBJ1-6, the V gene TRBV5-4; D is unresolved. CDR3 length: 14 residues. Trimming cost V 3 bases and J 7 bases, with 11 bases left between them. Germline CDR1 reads SGHNT; CDR2 reads YYREEE (reference sequence). The DNA for the CDR3 is TGTGCCAGCAGCTCCGGGGAACAAAATTCACCCCTCCACTTT. Amino acids: CASSSGEQNSPLHF.

The chain is built from TRBV18 and TRBJ2-1, with 8 bases aligning to TRBD1. V lost 1 base, J lost 5 bases, and 4 bases stayed unmatched. There are 15 residues in the CDR3. Germline loops: CDR1 KGHSH, CDR2 LQKENI. The CDR3 coding sequence is TGTGCCAGCTCACCACTGGACAGGGTCCACAATGAGCAGTTCTTC. It codes for CASSPLDRVHNEQFF.

This clone was detected only once. The rearrangement uses TRBV5-1 and TRBJ2-5, with 7 bases identical to TRBD2. Germline CDR1 reads SGHRS; CDR2 reads YFSETQ. The CDR3 has 16 amino acids. V shed 4 bases and J 2 bases; nucleotides not matched to a gene: 11. The CDR3 sequence: CASSTAVGGGQETQYF. CDR3 sequence (DNA): TGCGCCAGCAGCACCGCGGTTGGGGGGGGTCAAGAGACCCAGTACTTC.

The chain employs TRBV14 and TRBJ1-1; perhaps TRBD1 as D (5 bases). Germline loops: CDR1 SGHDN, CDR2 FVKESK. This CDR3 has 14 residues. V was pared by 0 bases and J by 6 bases, with 11 bases between. DNA for the CDR3: TGTGCCAGCAGCCAAGATCGGGGGTTGGCTGAAGCTTTCTTT. As protein: CASSQDRGLAEAFF.

The chain joins TRBV18 to TRBJ2-3; D is ambiguous. Trimming stripped 6 bases from V and 4 bases from J, with 8 bases between. The CDR3 runs 12 residues. Germline values: CDR1 KGHSH, CDR2 LQKENI. CDR3: CASSERSDTQYF. In DNA, the CDR3 is TGTGCCAGCTCCGAGAGGTCAGATACGCAGTATTTT.

This clone was observed a single time. The V gene is TRBV7-9, the J gene TRBJ1-1; D is ambiguous. The CDR3 length is 13 residues. The germline V gene has CDR1 SEHNR and CDR2 FQNEAQ (reference sequence). Trimming took off 5 bases at V and 2 bases at J, with 9 bases between the two ends. The CDR3 region is CASSLTPNTEAFF. CDR3 bases: TGTGCCAGCAGCCTAACCCCAAACACTGAAGCTTTCTTT.

The V and J genes are TRBV6-4 and TRBJ2-5, with 10 bases lining up with TRBD2. There are 15 residues in the CDR3. CDR1 is MRHNA and CDR2 is SNTAGT in the germline V gene. Trimming removed 5 bases from V and 1 base from J; junction bases left unmatched: 4. In DNA form, the CDR3 reads TGTGCCAGCAGTCCTAGCGGGGGTACCCAAGAGACCCAGTACTTC. The encoded protein is CASSPSGGTQETQYF.

The chain is built from TRBV5-1 and TRBJ2-2; maybe TRBD2 (5 bases). V lost 0 bases, J lost 6 bases, and 12 bases lay in between. This CDR3 is 15 amino acids long. The V gene's germline CDR1 is SGHRS and CDR2 YFSETQ. In DNA, the CDR3 is TGCGCCAGCAGCTTGGTAGCGTCGGGGTCCGGGGAGCTGTTTTTT. This codes for CASSLVASGSGELFF.

This clone was picked up a small number of times. The V and J genes are TRBV11-2 and TRBJ2-3; tentative D call: TRBD2 (5 bases). Germline V gene lookup returns CDR1 SGHAT and CDR2 FQNNGV. CDR3 size: 13 residues. V shed 4 bases and J shed 3 bases, with 8 bases lying between them. This chain's CDR3 is CASSSAVTDTQYF. CDR3 nucleotides: TGTGCCAGCAGCTCAGCGGTAACAGATACGCAGTATTTT.

The chain joins TRBV6-5 to TRBJ2-1; 8 nucleotides match TRBD1. In germline, CDR1 is MNHEY, CDR2 SVGAGI. Losses at the gene ends were 3 bases for V and 7 bases for J; bases not matched to a gene: 5. The CDR3 runs 14 residues. CDR3 sequence (DNA): TGTGCCAGCAGTTATCGGACAGGGATGAATGAGCAGTTCTTC. Its protein is CASSYRTGMNEQFF.

Comments on this clone: One end of the junction does not line up with germline, which may come from a read error. The chain combines TRBV4-1 with TRBJ2-1, with a weak D call TRBD1 (6 bases). CDR3 size: 13 residues. From germline, CDR1 is MGHRA and CDR2 YSYEKL. For the CDR3, the DNA is TGTGCCAGCTCTGGGGGCCAAGACAATGAGCAGTTCTTC. It specifies CASSGGQDNEQFF.

This clone was seen a handful of times. This chain connects TRBV5-4 to TRBJ2-7; D gene ambiguous. V was cut by 4 bases and J by 4 bases, with 12 bases left in between. This CDR3 is 13 amino acids long. CDR1 is SGHNT and CDR2 is YYREEE in the germline V gene (reference sequence). The DNA of the CDR3 is TGTGCCAGCAGCACTCCCCCCGGGTACGAGCAGTACTTC. It yields the protein CASSTPPGYEQYF. Based on the CDR3 plus reference TRBV5-4 and TRBJ2-7, the full variable domain is ETGVTQSPTHLIKTRGQQVTLRCSSQSGHNTVSWYQQALGQGPQFIFQYYREEENGRGNFPPRFSGLQFPNYSSELNVNALELDDSALYLCASSTPPGYEQYFGPGTRLTVT.

This chain links TRBV6-1 with TRBJ2-3, with 9 bases aligning to TRBD2. Germline CDR1 reads MNHNS; CDR2 reads SASEGT. V trimming: 10 bases; J trimming: 9 bases; junction bases outside the gene matches: 2. This CDR3 spans 10 amino acids. CDR3 bases: TGTGCCATCGGACTAGCGACGCAGTATTTT. Translation: CAIGLATQYF.

This sequence joins TRBV7-9 and TRBJ2-5, with D possibly being TRBD1 (6 bases). Per germline, CDR1 SEHNR and CDR2 FQNEAQ (reference sequence). The length of the CDR3 is 16 residues. Trimming removed 3 bases from V and 5 bases from J, with 19 bases in between. DNA for the CDR3: TGTGCCAGCAGCTTCGACAGGACCCAACCTCGGGAGACCCAGTACTTC. It specifies CASSFDRTQPRETQYF.

The chain is built from TRBV6-5 and TRBJ2-5, with 8 nucleotides matching TRBD1. The V segment lost 6 bases and the J segment 6 bases; nucleotides outside the gene matches: 12. This CDR3 region has 15 residues. Looked up from germline, CDR1 is MNHEY and CDR2 is SVGAGI. CDR3 nucleotide sequence: TGTGCCAGCAGCCTGGACAGGGTCAGCGTGAAGACCCAGTACTTC. Translation gives CASSLDRVSVKTQYF.